This T cell receptor beta chain was identified during a study of T cell changes during pregnancy in multiple sclerosis. TCRdb keeps only in-frame clones here, not all; method: immunoSEQ multiplex PCR. The top ten clones hold under 4.5% of a sample with roughly 46,000 clones, 80% to 95% of them seen once. Per the germline V gene, CDR1 is SNHLY and CDR2 is FYNNEI. The length of the CDR3 is 18 residues. The V segment lost 2 bases and the J segment 0 bases; nucleotides outside the gene matches: 10. The rearrangement uses TRBV2 and TRBJ1-5, with 7 bases lining up with TRBD1. The receptor was isolated from a female donor with multiple sclerosis, enrolled in a pregnancy study. The source material was CD8+ T cells from peripheral blood mononuclear cells, sampled after pregnancy. The CDR3 loop reads CASSETLRGTVSNQPQHF. In DNA, the CDR3 is TGTGCCAGCAGTGAAACTCTTAGGGGGACAGTTAGCAATCAGCCCCAGCATTTT.